This is a list of T cell receptor beta chains from one sample in a study of regulatory T cells in long-lasting Graves disease. TCRdb analysed the multiplex PCR reads with MiXCR anew, one entry per CDR3 protein. Seen here are approximately 690,000 distinct CDR3 sequences, 30% observed once, and the top ten hold around 40%. The sequencing here drew on peripheral blood mononuclear cells (PBMCs), taken when the disease was refractory, from a patient treated with antithyroid drugs. These receptors all come from a female donor with Graves disease. Each CDR3 is given with its conserved first and last residue. Fields, in order: clone size, V gene, J gene, D gene, CDR3 DNA, CDR3 protein. A D gene is named only where the DNA matches it firmly. Clone size is shown for a subset of rows, as once, few, many or a class of expanded clone.

NA,TRBV7-9,TRBJ1-3,TRBD1,TGTGCCAGCAGCTCTACAGGGGAAGGAAACACCATATATTTT,CASSSTGEGNTIYF
many,TRBV12-3/TRBV12-4,TRBJ1-1,TRBD1,TGTGCCAGCAGTGTGGACAGGGTGAACACTGAAGCTTTCTTT,CASSVDRVNTEAFF
few,TRBV6-1,TRBJ2-2,TRBD2,TGTGCCAGCCAGACTAGCGGGATTTCGTTCGGGGAGCTGTTTTTT,CASQTSGISFGELFF
many,TRBV2,TRBJ2-7,TRBD2,TGTGCCAGCAGTGAGGCTCCACCGGGACTAGGCTACGAGCAGTACTTC,CASSEAPPGLGYEQYF
NA,TRBV7-9,TRBJ1-1,NA,TGTGCCAGCAGCATGACACAAGACACTGAAGCTTTCTTT,CASSMTQDTEAFF
few,TRBV2,TRBJ1-5,NA,TGTGCCAGCAGTGACCCTCGGGCGGGACGGGGCAATCAGCCCCAGCATTTT,CASSDPRAGRGNQPQHF
NA,TRBV7-2,TRBJ1-2,NA,TGTGCCAGCAGCGGAGGACAAGCCTATGGCTACACCTTC,CASSGGQAYGYTF
NA,TRBV30,TRBJ1-2,NA,TGTGCCTGGAGTGAAGGCAGTGTTTACTATGGCTACACCTTC,CAWSEGSVYYGYTF
many,TRBV2,TRBJ1-5,NA,TGTGCCAGCAGTGAGACGACAGTGACAAACAATCAGCCCCAGCATTTT,CASSETTVTNNQPQHF
NA,TRBV6-2/TRBV6-3,TRBJ1-5,TRBD1,TGTGCCAGCAGTTCCCGACAGGGGTCATATAGCAATCAGCCCCAGCATTTT,CASSSRQGSYSNQPQHF
few,TRBV6-5,TRBJ1-1,TRBD1,TGTGCCAGCAGTTCAGGGGGGGTGAACACTGAAGCTTTCTTT,CASSSGGVNTEAFF
many,TRBV28,TRBJ1-1,NA,TGTGCCAGCAGTTTACAGAAACCAGTTGAAGCTTTCTTT,CASSLQKPVEAFF
NA,TRBV28,TRBJ2-2,TRBD2,TGTGCCAGCAGCCATGGGACTAGCGGAAACACCGGGGAGCTGTTTTTT,CASSHGTSGNTGELFF
few,TRBV28,TRBJ1-5,TRBD1,TGTGCCAGCAGTTTACCAGCAGGGGACAGTCAGCCCCAGCATTTT,CASSLPAGDSQPQHF
NA,TRBV7-3,TRBJ2-2,TRBD2,TGTGCCAGCAGCCTCCATAGTAGCGGGGCGAACACCGGGGAGCTGTTTTTT,CASSLHSSGANTGELFF
many,TRBV12-3/TRBV12-4,TRBJ1-1,NA,TGTGCCAGCAGCATGGGTCCGAACACTGAAGCTTTCTTT,CASSMGPNTEAFF
NA,TRBV11-2,TRBJ2-1,TRBD1,TGTGCCAGCAGCGACACAGGGGGCCCCTACAATGAGCAGTTCTTC,CASSDTGGPYNEQFF
few,TRBV27,TRBJ1-2,TRBD1,TGTGCCAGCAGTTTAAAAGACAGGGGCTATGGCTACACCTTC,CASSLKDRGYGYTF
NA,TRBV5-1,TRBJ1-1,TRBD1,TGCGCCAGCAGAGGGGGGACAGGGGGCCGGATGAACACTGAAGCTTTCTTT,CASRGGTGGRMNTEAFF
NA,TRBV19,TRBJ1-4,NA,TGTGCCAGTAGTATGGGGTCGGGGGGAACTAATGAAAAACTGTTTTTT,CASSMGSGGTNEKLFF
NA,TRBV6-5,TRBJ1-2,NA,TGTGCCAGCAGTTACCTGGACAGTGGTGGCTACACCTTC,CASSYLDSGGYTF
few,TRBV5-5,TRBJ2-7,TRBD2,TGTGCCAGCAGCAGAACTAGCGGGGAGACTACCGAGCAGTACTTC,CASSRTSGETTEQYF
NA,TRBV5-1,TRBJ2-7,TRBD1,TGCGCCAGCAGAACAGGGGGCGCAGAGGGCTACGAGCAGTACTTC,CASRTGGAEGYEQYF
NA,TRBV12-3/TRBV12-4,TRBJ1-1,NA,TGTGCCAGCAGTTTCTATCAGGGTGGGGCTGAAGCTTTCTTT,CASSFYQGGAEAFF
many,TRBV5-1,TRBJ1-6,TRBD1,TGCGCCAGCAGCGGGGGACAGGGAAATTCACCCCTCCACTTT,CASSGGQGNSPLHF
few,TRBV7-9,TRBJ1-1,NA,TGTGCCAGCAGCCCCGAAGGCGTACGGAACACTGAAGCTTTCTTT,CASSPEGVRNTEAFF
NA,TRBV30,TRBJ1-2,TRBD1,TGTGCCTGGACGGAGGGACAGGGACACTATGGCTACACCTTC,CAWTEGQGHYGYTF